Following are 30 T cell receptor beta chains from one sample sequenced in a study of T cell repertoires in aging, cancer and after chemotherapy. The template was genomic DNA from peripheral blood, not RNA. TRB rearrangements spanning V, D and J were amplified using mixed TRB-A/B primers. In TCRdb, the multiplex PCR reads were re-called with MiXCR into one record per CDR3 protein. Of over a thousand distinct CDR3 sequences listed, roughly 23% were seen once; the top ten hold 20% to 25%. Source material: blood. Receptors originate from a human donor with a solid tumor.

This sequence joins TRBV19 and TRBJ2-3; 9 nucleotides align to TRBD2. Germline V CDR1 and CDR2: LNHDA, SQIVND (reference sequence). Trimming cost V 4 bases and J 5 bases; bases outside gene matches: 1. The CDR3 is 13 residues long. CDR3 in amino acids: CASSSSGGDTQYF. Here the CDR3 DNA reads TGTGCCAGTAGTAGTAGCGGGGGAGATACGCAGTATTTT.

The V call is TRBV10-1, the J call TRBJ2-5, with TRBD2 matching over 7 bases. V lost 4 bases and J lost 5; bases outside the gene matches: 7. Germline V gene lookup returns CDR1 WNHNN and CDR2 SYGVQD (reference sequence). The CDR3 loop spans 14 amino acids. CDR3 DNA sequence: TGCGCCAGCAGTGCAACCGGGACTACGGAGACCCAGTACTTC. Protein sequence: CASSATGTTETQYF.

This clonotype rates as medium-sized. V is TRBV18 and J is TRBJ1-5; TRBD1 might be the D (6 bases). CDR3 length: 14 amino acids. CDR1 KGHSH and CDR2 LQKENI come from the germline V gene. V gave up 6 bases and J gave up 7 bases, with 16 bases separating them. The CDR3 sequence: CASSLGGVEQPQHF. Written as DNA, the CDR3 is TGTGCCAGCTCCCTAGGGGGGGTTGAGCAGCCCCAGCATTTT. The full variable domain, completed using reference TRBV18 and TRBJ1-5, is NAGVMQNPRHLVRRRGQEARLRCSPMKGHSHVYWYRQLPEEGLKFMVYLQKENIIDESGMPKERFSAEFPKEGPSILRIQQVVRGDSAAYFCASSLGGVEQPQHFGDGTRLSIL.

In its sample, this clonotype is medium-sized. CDR3 DNA sequence: TGCGCCAGCAGCTTGGGTATCTCGTCCTACGAGCAGTACTTC. This sequence encodes CASSLGISSYEQYF. The V gene is TRBV5-1, the J gene TRBJ2-7; D gene ambiguous. The V gene lost 0 bases and the J gene lost 1 base, with 8 bases spanning the gap. CDR3 length: 14 amino acids. Germline CDR1 reads SGHRS; CDR2 reads YFSETQ.

In its sample, this clonotype is large. This chain links TRBV13 with TRBJ2-1; TRBD2 agrees at 14 bases. Trimming removed 5 bases from V and 6 bases from J; junction bases left unmatched: 6. The CDR3 is made up of 16 amino acids. The germline CDR1 and CDR2 sequences are PRHDT and FYEKMQ (reference sequence). The CDR3 sequence is CASSPLGLAGGNEQFF. Written as DNA, the CDR3 is TGTGCCAGCAGCCCCCTCGGACTAGCGGGGGGCAATGAGCAGTTCTTC. The variable domain in full, completed from reference TRBV13 and TRBJ2-1, reads AAGVIQSPRHLIKEKRETATLKCYPIPRHDTVYWYQQGPGQDPQFLISFYEKMQSDKGSIPDRFSAQQFSDYHSELNMSSLELGDSALYFCASSPLGLAGGNEQFFGPGTRLTVL.

This clonotype was observed a few times. The chain employs TRBV7-2 and TRBJ1-1, with TRBD1 as a possible D gene (5 bases). V lost 6 bases, J lost 5 bases, and 25 bases lay in between. The CDR3 sequence is 17 residues long. Germline CDR1 reads SGHTA; CDR2 reads FQGNSA. As DNA, the CDR3 is TGTGCCAGCAGACAAGGGGTTTCAAGTCATACGGGAACTGAAGCTTTCTTT. Protein product: CASRQGVSSHTGTEAFF.

This chain links TRBV20-1 with TRBJ2-1; no clear D. Germline V gene lookup returns CDR1 DFQATT and CDR2 SNEGSKA (reference sequence). The CDR3 has 10 amino acids. The V gene lost 6 bases and the J gene lost 10 bases, with 10 bases spanning the gap. The CDR3: CSAGPTEQFF. The CDR3 DNA reads as TGCAGTGCAGGCCCCACCGAGCAGTTCTTC.

In this sample, this clonotype turned up a few times. CDR3 DNA: TGCGCCAGCAGCTTCAGGGAGGACTGGGAACAAGCTTTCTTT. Residues: CASSFREDWEQAFF. V usage is TRBV5-1 and J usage is TRBJ1-1, with D possibly matching TRBD1 (5 bases). The V gene lost 2 bases and the J gene lost 9 bases, with 17 bases spanning the gap. This CDR3 is 14 amino acids long. Looked up from germline, CDR1 is SGHRS and CDR2 is YFSETQ. Together with reference TRBV5-1 and TRBJ1-1, the CDR3 gives the full variable domain: KAGVTQTPRYLIKTRGQQVTLSCSPISGHRSVSWYQQTPGQGLQFLFEYFSETQRNKGNFPGRFSGRQFSNSRSEMNVSTLELGDSALYLCASSFREDWEQAFFGQGTRLTVV.

CDR3 in DNA: TGTGCCAGCGAAAACTCTAAGGCCAACGTCCTGACTTTC. Its translation is CASENSKANVLTF. The gene calls are TRBV6-5 and TRBJ2-6; no definite D call. CDR3 length equals 13 residues. V lost 8 bases and J lost 6, with 11 bases in between. The germline V gene encodes CDR1 MNHEY and CDR2 SVGAGI.

The chain carries TRBV18 and TRBJ2-7; 13 positions match TRBD2. CDR3 length: 17 residues. CDR1 is KGHSH, CDR2 LQKENI, per germline. The V and J ends lost 6 bases and 1 base, in that order; junction bases with no gene match: 9. The CDR3 is CASSAGLAGIGSYEQYF. The CDR3 DNA sequence: TGTGCCAGCTCGGCGGGACTAGCGGGGATAGGGTCCTACGAGCAGTACTTC.

This clonotype has only a few counts. The chain is built from TRBV7-9 and TRBJ1-2; 9 bases align to TRBD1. J gave up 0 bases and V 4 bases, and 3 bases lay outside the gene matches. Per the germline V gene, CDR1 is SEHNR and CDR2 is FQNEAQ (reference sequence). This CDR3 has 15 residues. This CDR3 is CASSWTGETNYGYTF. The CDR3 DNA is TGTGCCAGCAGCTGGACAGGGGAGACTAACTATGGCTACACCTTC.

This clonotype is medium-sized in the sample. The chain has TRBV4-1 and TRBJ2-3, with a weak D call TRBD2 (6 bases). CDR3 size: 16 residues. The V gene's germline CDR1 is MGHRA and CDR2 YSYEKL. V was cut by 1 base and J by 2 bases, with 13 bases left in between. The CDR3 DNA follows: TGCGCCAGCAGCCAAGGGATTAGCGGAGACACAGATACGCAGTATTTT. The encoded protein is CASSQGISGDTDTQYF.

The CDR3 region is CASGGQGGNQPQHF. The DNA of the CDR3 is TGTGCCAGCGGTGGACAGGGCGGCAATCAGCCCCAGCATTTT. V usage is TRBV2 and J usage is TRBJ1-5; 8 bases are shared with TRBD1. CDR3 size: 14 residues. Germline CDR1 reads SNHLY; CDR2 reads FYNNEI. Germline trimming cut 8 bases from V and 2 bases from J; bases unmatched to any gene: 5.

The chain has TRBV5-1 and TRBJ2-7; no clear D. Between the trimmed V and J ends, which lost 1 base and 1 base, there was a span of 12 bases. CDR1 is SGHRS, CDR2 YFSETQ, per germline. The CDR3 contains 15 residues. In DNA form, the CDR3 reads TGCGCCAGCAGCTTGCGCGGAACATCTTCCTACGAGCAGTACTTC. Its translation is CASSLRGTSSYEQYF.

This clonotype is termed large. V gene TRBV19 combines with J gene TRBJ2-1; 10 nucleotides align to TRBD2. The CDR3 totals 17 residues. CDR1 is LNHDA, CDR2 SQIVND, per germline (reference sequence). J was trimmed by 0 bases and V by 5 bases; bases with no gene match: 7. CDR3 in amino acids: CASSPQRGGSSYNEQFF. The CDR3 coding sequence is TGTGCCAGTAGTCCCCAGCGGGGGGGAAGCTCCTACAATGAGCAGTTCTTC.

This clonotype was seen a few times. V and J are TRBV4-1 and TRBJ1-1, with no clear D. The CDR3 runs to 15 residues. Trimming removed 1 base at V and 4 bases at J, with 13 bases between. Germline CDR1 reads MGHRA; CDR2 reads YSYEKL. The CDR3 reads CASSQGLRVVTEAFF. CDR3 in DNA: TGCGCCAGCAGCCAAGGACTGAGGGTTGTCACTGAAGCTTTCTTT.

By frequency in the sample, this clonotype is medium-sized. This chain joins TRBV27 and TRBJ1-1; D ambiguous. The CDR3 contains 15 residues. V lost 4 bases to trimming and J lost 5 bases, with 17 bases between them. Per the germline V gene, CDR1 is MNHEY and CDR2 is SMNVEV (reference sequence). CDR3 coding DNA: TGTGCCAGCAGTTCTATGGAGCCTCCCCGGACTGAAGCTTTCTTT. Translated: CASSSMEPPRTEAFF.

This clonotype qualifies as medium-sized. The chain links TRBV28 to TRBJ2-3; a weak D match, TRBD2 (7 bases). The ends were cut back, 6 bases at V and 1 base at J, with 14 bases in the middle. The length of the CDR3 is 15 residues. The germline CDR1 and CDR2 sequences are MDHEN and SYDVKM. CDR3 sequence reads: CASSPGAGGTDTQYF. CDR3 sequence (DNA): TGTGCCAGCAGCCCGGGGGCGGGGGGCACAGATACGCAGTATTTT.

By frequency in the sample, this clonotype is medium-sized. The J gene is TRBJ1-6, the V gene TRBV10-3; D call uncertain. Trimming pared 2 bases from V and 7 bases from J, leaving 6 bases between. The CDR3 sequence is 13 residues long. CDR1 ENHRY and CDR2 SYGVKD come from the germline V gene. The CDR3 DNA is TGTGCCATCAGTGAGGTGGGGAATTCACCCCTCCACTTT. Protein sequence: CAISEVGNSPLHF.

By share of the sample, this clonotype is large. The rearrangement joins TRBV15 to TRBJ2-1; D ambiguous. V was pared by 1 base and J by 5 bases, with 6 bases between. The germline gives CDR1 LNHNV, CDR2 YYDKDF (reference sequence). CDR3 length: 13 amino acids. The CDR3 nucleotides read TGTGCCACCAGCAGAGTCCTCGACAATGAGCAGTTCTTC. Translation gives CATSRVLDNEQFF.

This clonotype is categorized as medium-sized. The chain links TRBV6-1 to TRBJ1-1, with D possibly matching TRBD1 (5 bases). Germline V gene sequence: CDR1 MNHNS, CDR2 SASEGT. This CDR3 is built from 14 residues. Trimming took 6 bases from V and 2 from J, leaving 13 bases between them. The CDR3 region is CASSYSTVNTEAFF. CDR3 bases: TGTGCCAGCAGCTACTCGACAGTAAACACTGAAGCTTTCTTT.

By share, this clonotype ranks as medium-sized (0.01 to 0.1%). The chain couples TRBV18 to TRBJ1-1; 8 bases match TRBD1. Germline CDR1 and CDR2: KGHSH and LQKENI. The CDR3 runs to 14 residues. With 8 bases clipped from V and 7 bases from J, the junction kept 12 bases outside the gene matches. The CDR3 protein is CASTKKSGTGEAFF. CDR3 coding DNA: TGTGCCAGCACCAAGAAAAGTGGGACAGGTGAAGCTTTCTTT. The whole variable domain, filled in from reference TRBV18 and TRBJ1-1, reads NAGVMQNPRHLVRRRGQEARLRCSPMKGHSHVYWYRQLPEEGLKFMVYLQKENIIDESGMPKERFSAEFPKEGPSILRIQQVVRGDSAAYFCASTKKSGTGEAFFGQGTRLTVV.

By proportion, this clonotype is medium-sized. This chain uses TRBV30 with TRBJ1-1; no reliable D call. Per the germline V gene, CDR1 is GTSNPN and CDR2 is SVGIG (reference sequence). Between the trimmed V and J ends, which lost 4 bases and 0 bases, there was a span of 9 bases. The CDR3 runs to 13 residues. The CDR3 bases are TGTGCCTGGACCCTGGCCCTGAACACTGAAGCTTTCTTT. The encoded protein is CAWTLALNTEAFF.

This clonotype rates as medium-sized. The genes are TRBV18 and TRBJ2-3; tentative D call: TRBD1 (5 bases). Trimming removed 3 bases from V and 0 bases from J, with 10 bases in between. Germline-derived CDR1 and CDR2 are KGHSH and LQKENI. This CDR3 spans 15 amino acids. The CDR3 spells CASSPLTASTDTQYF. The CDR3 region has the DNA TGTGCCAGCTCACCCCTGACAGCTAGCACAGATACGCAGTATTTT.

This clonotype was detected a few times. V and J are TRBV5-4 and TRBJ2-3; D might be TRBD2 (6 bases). Trimming pared 3 bases from V and 2 bases from J, leaving 16 bases between. The CDR3 has 16 residues. The germline CDR1 and CDR2 sequences are SGHNT and YYREEE (reference sequence). The CDR3: CASSWTTGAFTDTQYF. As DNA, the CDR3 is TGTGCCAGCAGCTGGACCACGGGAGCCTTCACAGATACGCAGTATTTT.

This clonotype is labeled medium-sized. The J gene is TRBJ2-7, the V gene TRBV6-5; 10 bases line up with TRBD2. Germline CDR1 and CDR2: MNHEY and SVGAGI. The V gene end was trimmed by 2 bases and the J gene end by 7 bases; junction bases not matched to a gene: 8. The CDR3 totals 15 residues. CDR3 protein: CASSYEAGGLDEQYF. As DNA, the CDR3 is TGTGCCAGCAGTTACGAAGCGGGGGGGCTCGATGAGCAGTACTTC.

This rearrangement joins TRBV19 to TRBJ2-2; 13 bases align to TRBD2. Germline V gene data show CDR1 as LNHDA and CDR2 as SQIVND (reference sequence). This CDR3 has 19 amino acids. V was pared by 1 base and J by 1 base, with 6 bases of the junction left unmatched. This chain's CDR3 is CASSIGTSGRDLNTGELFF. As DNA, the CDR3 is TGTGCCAGTAGTATAGGGACTAGCGGGAGAGACCTGAACACCGGGGAGCTGTTTTTT.

This clonotype ranks as medium-sized (0.01 to 0.1%). The chain carries TRBV6-2 or TRBV6-3 and TRBJ1-2; D is unclear. There are 13 residues in the CDR3. Germline CDR1 MNHEY, CDR2 SVGEGT. Trimming stripped 6 bases from V and 3 bases from J, with 11 bases between. The CDR3 sequence: CASSSPGDYGYTF. CDR3 DNA: TGTGCCAGCAGCTCCCCCGGGGACTATGGCTACACCTTC.

Sample share makes this clonotype large. The gene calls are TRBV19 and TRBJ2-3; TRBD2 matches 12 bases. V shed 5 bases and J 5 bases; nucleotides not matched to a gene: 5. The CDR3 totals 15 residues. Germline V lookup: CDR1 LNHDA, CDR2 SQIVND (reference sequence). This CDR3 is CASSLETSGGDTQYF. CDR3 DNA sequence: TGTGCCAGTAGTCTTGAGACTAGCGGGGGAGATACGCAGTATTTT.

Sample share makes this clonotype medium-sized (0.01 to 0.1%). The chain uses TRBV9 and TRBJ2-2; 11 bases align to TRBD2. In germline, CDR1 is SGDLS, CDR2 YYNGEE. The ends lost 3 bases at V and 4 bases at J; junction bases unmatched: 8. The CDR3 consists of 17 residues. CDR3 nucleotides: TGTGCCAGCAGCGGAGGGCTAGCGGGAGGAGTCACCGGGGAGCTGTTTTTT. Protein sequence: CASSGGLAGGVTGELFF.